This record concerns one T cell receptor beta chain sequence. The antigen remains unidentified. Original analysis: With immunoSEQ giving junction-only sequences and no quality scores, filtering differed. The assay was immunoSEQ multiplex PCR, and TCRdb's table has in-frame clones only and misses some. The DNA gave D and trimming, while V, J and clone size come from that table. The table shows about 1.5 million clones, with roughly 96% occurring only once. This sample is drawn from a study of shared clonotypes between healthy human individuals. On the study more broadly: Donors, aged 18 to 49, were a couple of women and three men. Each donor's CD4 naive and CD4 memory cells filled three plates apiece, CD8 naive two, and CD8 memory one. Regarding the study as a whole: Naive CD4 clonotype sharing across a few donors was about 5%.

The germline gives CDR1 SGHTA, CDR2 FQGNSA. The length of the CDR3 is 18 residues. V was clipped by 8 bases and J by 4 bases; unmatched bases: 23. This sequence originates from a man aged 25 to 40 in good health. The sample taken for sequencing was naive CD4+ T cells sorted from blood. This sample's subset: CD45RA+ positively selected. V gene TRBV7-2 combines with J gene TRBJ2-7; 7 nucleotides match TRBD2. CDR3 in DNA: TGTGCCAGCGGAACCGGGACTATGATATCGTACGGTAGGTACGAGCAGTACTTC. Translation: CASGTGTMISYGRYEQYF.